Listed below are T cell receptor beta chains from one sample, sequenced in a study of T cell responses to AZD1222 COVID-19 vaccine. Using immunoSEQ multiplex PCR, the repertoire was profiled, and TCRdb retains in-frame clones only, with some absent. The top ten clones hold around 2.6% of a sample with approximately 150,000 clones, 87% of them seen once. This sample comprised peripheral blood, obtained on day 0 of AZD1222 vaccination. The receptors come from an adult in good health. CDR3s include the opening cysteine and the closing phenylalanine or tryptophan.

TRBJ1-6 | TRBV25-1 | CASSESDNLYNSPLHF
TRBJ2-4 | TRBV12-3/TRBV12-4 | CASSSGLASWYF
TRBJ1-4 | TRBV10-1 | CASSDSDRRGKLFF
TRBJ1-3 | TRBV5-1 | CASSLEGPHTGNTIYF
TRBJ1-5 | TRBV28 | CASSLPTGGQHF
TRBJ2-5 | TRBV7-8 | CASSSEVDRGLSGTQYF
TRBJ1-1 | TRBV19 | CASRGQLDTEAFF
TRBJ2-7 | TRBV7-9 | CASSLDRTSVMYYEQYF
TRBJ1-2 | TRBV27 | CASSDRDSSYGYTF
TRBJ1-6 | TRBV6-2/TRBV6-3 | CASSYGDDNSPLHF
TRBJ1-6 | TRBV2 | CASRGTLDNSPLHF
TRBJ2-3 | TRBV2 | CASRASANTDTQYF
TRBJ1-2 | TRBV6-1 | CASSERMTGMYGYTF
TRBJ2-5 | TRBV3-1/TRBV3-2 | CASSRKSAGVKETQYF
TRBJ1-1 | TRBV5-4 | CASSLVAATEAFF
TRBJ1-1 | TRBV11-3 | CASSSTPYTEAFF
TRBJ2-1 | TRBV11-2 | CASSFLAGTPSNEQFF
TRBJ1-1 | TRBV29-1 | CSATQGGTEAFF
TRBJ1-3 | TRBV6-5 | CASSYKSSGNTIYF
TRBJ1-2 | TRBV18 | CASSPGQSYGYTF
TRBJ2-2 | TRBV5-1 | CASSSRLPNTGELFF
TRBJ2-7 | TRBV5-1 | CASSRTGTGWGLHYEQYF
TRBJ2-7 | TRBV18 | CASSPAGGPYEQYF
TRBJ1-1 | TRBV5-4 | CASSLGQGVRNTEAFF
TRBJ1-1 | TRBV5-1 | CASSLAGFSTEAFF
TRBJ2-7 | TRBV5-6 | CASSLDYVGYEQYF
TRBJ2-3 | TRBV5-1 | CASRHRDRGRDTQYF
TRBJ2-7 | TRBV27 | CASSSRSYYEQYF
TRBJ2-2 | TRBV24-1 | CATSDFHGTSGRGGELFF
TRBJ2-1 | TRBV24-1 | CATSDHGTGGFNEQFF
TRBJ2-2 | TRBV30 | CAWSPLAGGAGELFF
TRBJ2-7 | TRBV29-1 | CSVGDGNGQYF
TRBJ1-2 | TRBV19 | CASSIEGIRNYGYTF
TRBJ1-6 | TRBV3-1/TRBV3-2 | CASSQATGGSPLHF
TRBJ2-1 | TRBV10-2 | CAISLAGDLGNEQFF
TRBJ2-2 | TRBV5-3 | CARLRGVRTGELFF
TRBJ1-5 | TRBV10-2 | CASSDRGRQPQHF
TRBJ1-3 | TRBV28 | CASSLPASGNTIYF
TRBJ2-1 | TRBV28 | CASSADRVREQFF
TRBJ2-7 | TRBV5-6 | CASSRPGLASYEQYF
TRBJ2-7 | TRBV5-4 | CASSLVGSGTYEQYF
TRBJ2-7 | TRBV19 | CASTGLAGSYEQYF
TRBJ2-7 | TRBV6-5 | CASHLGIGNFYEQYF
TRBJ2-1 | TRBV29-1 | CSGAQGAQVLQFF
TRBJ1-6 | TRBV10-3 | CAISELGGDSPLHF
TRBJ2-3 | TRBV29-1 | CSVGSGRVITDTQYF
TRBJ2-1 | TRBV18 | CASSPQISPGEEQFF
TRBJ2-3 | TRBV5-1 | CASTYGTATDTQYF
TRBJ2-6 | TRBV18 | CASSPDRLNVLTF
TRBJ2-7 | TRBV7-8 | CASSLDRDRGNFIGPYEQYF
TRBJ2-1 | TRBV2 | CASSPEGSSYNEQFF